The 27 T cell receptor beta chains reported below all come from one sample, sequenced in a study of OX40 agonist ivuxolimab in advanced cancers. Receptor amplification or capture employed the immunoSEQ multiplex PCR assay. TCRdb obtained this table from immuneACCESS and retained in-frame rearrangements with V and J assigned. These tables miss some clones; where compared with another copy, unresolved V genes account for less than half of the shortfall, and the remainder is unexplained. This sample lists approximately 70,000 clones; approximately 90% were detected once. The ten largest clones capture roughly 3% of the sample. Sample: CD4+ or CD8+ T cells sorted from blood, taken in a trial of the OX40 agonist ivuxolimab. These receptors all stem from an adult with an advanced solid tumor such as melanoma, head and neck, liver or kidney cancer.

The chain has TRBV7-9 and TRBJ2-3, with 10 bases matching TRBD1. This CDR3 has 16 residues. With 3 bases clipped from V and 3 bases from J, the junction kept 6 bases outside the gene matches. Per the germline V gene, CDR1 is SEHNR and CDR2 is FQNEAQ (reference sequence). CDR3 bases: TGTGCCAGCAGCTTTTGGACAGGGGGAGTGACAGATACGCAGTATTTT. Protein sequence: CASSFWTGGVTDTQYF.

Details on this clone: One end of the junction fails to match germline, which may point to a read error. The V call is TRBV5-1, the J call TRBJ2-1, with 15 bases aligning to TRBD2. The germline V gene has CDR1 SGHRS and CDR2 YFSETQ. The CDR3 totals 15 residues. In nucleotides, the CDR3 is TGCGCCAGCAGCTCCGGGACTAGCGGGGGGAATGTGCAGTTCTTC. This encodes CASSSGTSGGNVQFF.

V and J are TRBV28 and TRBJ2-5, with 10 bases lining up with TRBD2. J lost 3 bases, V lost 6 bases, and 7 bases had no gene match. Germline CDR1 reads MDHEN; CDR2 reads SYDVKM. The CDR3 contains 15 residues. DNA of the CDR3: TGTGCCAGCAGGGGTGCTAGCGGGGGAGAAGAGACCCAGTACTTC. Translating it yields CASRGASGGEETQYF.

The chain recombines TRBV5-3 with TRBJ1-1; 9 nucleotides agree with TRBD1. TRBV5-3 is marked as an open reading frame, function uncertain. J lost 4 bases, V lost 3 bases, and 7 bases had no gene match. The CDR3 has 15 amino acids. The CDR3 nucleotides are TGTGCCAGAAGCTCTGGACAGGGGCCGGTCACTGAAGCTTTCTTT. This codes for CARSSGQGPVTEAFF.

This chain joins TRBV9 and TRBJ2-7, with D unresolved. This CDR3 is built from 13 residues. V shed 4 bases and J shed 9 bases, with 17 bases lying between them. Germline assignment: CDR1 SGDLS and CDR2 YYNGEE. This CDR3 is CASSPQSWAGQYF. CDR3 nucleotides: TGTGCCAGCAGCCCCCAAAGCTGGGCAGGGCAGTACTTC.

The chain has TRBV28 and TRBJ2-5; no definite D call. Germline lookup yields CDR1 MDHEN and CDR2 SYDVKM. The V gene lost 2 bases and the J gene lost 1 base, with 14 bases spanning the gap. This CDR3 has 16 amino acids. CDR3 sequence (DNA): TGTGCCAGCAGTTTAGGCCCAAACAGTTTCCAAGAGACCCAGTACTTC. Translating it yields CASSLGPNSFQETQYF.

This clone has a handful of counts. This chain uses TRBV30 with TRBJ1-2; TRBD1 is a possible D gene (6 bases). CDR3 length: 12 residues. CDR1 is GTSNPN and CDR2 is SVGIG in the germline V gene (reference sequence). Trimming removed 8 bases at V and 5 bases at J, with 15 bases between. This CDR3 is CAQGHLGYGYTF. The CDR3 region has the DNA TGTGCCCAGGGACATTTAGGATATGGCTACACCTTC.

CDR3 protein: CASSFLAGVTGELFF. The DNA for the CDR3 is TGTGCCAGCAGCTTCCTAGCGGGAGTCACCGGGGAGCTGTTTTTT. J is TRBJ2-2 and V is TRBV7-6; 10 positions match TRBD2. Germline CDR1 SGHVS, CDR2 FNYEAQ. The junction had 2 bases not matched to a gene; V was cut back by 3 bases and J by 4 bases. This CDR3 has 15 residues.

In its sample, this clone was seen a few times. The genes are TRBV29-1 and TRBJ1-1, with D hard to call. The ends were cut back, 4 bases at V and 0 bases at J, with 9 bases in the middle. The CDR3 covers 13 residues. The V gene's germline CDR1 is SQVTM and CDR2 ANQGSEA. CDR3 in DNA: TGCAGCGTTGTAAGGGTCGTGAACACTGAAGCTTTCTTT. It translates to CSVVRVVNTEAFF. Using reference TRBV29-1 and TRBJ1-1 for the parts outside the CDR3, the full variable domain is SAVISQKPSRDICQRGTSLTIQCQVDSQVTMMFWYRQQPGQSLTLIATANQGSEATYESGFVIDKFPISRPNLTFSTLTVSNMSPEDSSIYLCSVVRVVNTEAFFGQGTRLTVV.

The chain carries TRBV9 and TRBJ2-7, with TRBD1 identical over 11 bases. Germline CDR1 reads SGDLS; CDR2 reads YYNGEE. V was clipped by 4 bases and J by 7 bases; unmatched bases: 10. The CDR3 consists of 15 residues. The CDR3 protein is CASSSRTGGAEEQYF. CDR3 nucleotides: TGTGCCAGCAGCTCTCGGACAGGGGGCGCGGAGGAGCAGTACTTC.

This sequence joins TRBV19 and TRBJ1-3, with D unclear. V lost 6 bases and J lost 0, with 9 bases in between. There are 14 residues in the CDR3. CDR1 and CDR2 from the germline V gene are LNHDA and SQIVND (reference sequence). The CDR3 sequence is CASRRRTSGNTIYF. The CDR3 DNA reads TGTGCCAGTAGGCGACGGACCTCTGGAAACACCATATATTTT. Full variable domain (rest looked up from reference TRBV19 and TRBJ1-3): DGGITQSPKYLFRKEGQNVTLSCEQNLNHDAMYWYRQDPGQGLRLIYYSQIVNDFQKGDIAEGYSVSREKKESFPLTVTSAQKNPTAFYLCASRRRTSGNTIYFGEGSWLTVV.

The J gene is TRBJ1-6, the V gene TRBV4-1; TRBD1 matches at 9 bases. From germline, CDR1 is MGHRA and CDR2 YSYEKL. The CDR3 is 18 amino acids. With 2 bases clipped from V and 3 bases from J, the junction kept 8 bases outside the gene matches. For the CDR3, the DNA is TGCGCCAGCAGCCAATTCAAACAGGGGGCTGTCTATAATTCACCCCTCCACTTT. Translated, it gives CASSQFKQGAVYNSPLHF.

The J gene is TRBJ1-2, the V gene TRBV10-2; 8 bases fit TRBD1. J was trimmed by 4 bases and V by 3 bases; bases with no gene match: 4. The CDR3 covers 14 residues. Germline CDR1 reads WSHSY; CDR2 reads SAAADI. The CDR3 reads CASSDQGAGYGYTF. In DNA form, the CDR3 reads TGCGCCAGCAGTGACCAGGGGGCGGGCTATGGCTACACCTTC.

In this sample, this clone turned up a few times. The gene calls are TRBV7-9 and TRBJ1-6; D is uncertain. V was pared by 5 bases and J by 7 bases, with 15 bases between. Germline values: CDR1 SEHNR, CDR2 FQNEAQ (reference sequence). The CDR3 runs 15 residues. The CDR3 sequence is CASSPLRERNSPLHF. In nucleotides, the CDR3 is TGTGCCAGCAGCCCATTGCGGGAGCGGAATTCACCCCTCCACTTT.

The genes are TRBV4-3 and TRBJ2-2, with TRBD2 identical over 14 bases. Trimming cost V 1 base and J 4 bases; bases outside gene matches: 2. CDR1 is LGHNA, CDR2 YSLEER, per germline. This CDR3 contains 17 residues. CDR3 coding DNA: TGCGCCAGCAGCCAAGGACTAGCGGGGGGGACCACCGGGGAGCTGTTTTTT. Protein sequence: CASSQGLAGGTTGELFF.

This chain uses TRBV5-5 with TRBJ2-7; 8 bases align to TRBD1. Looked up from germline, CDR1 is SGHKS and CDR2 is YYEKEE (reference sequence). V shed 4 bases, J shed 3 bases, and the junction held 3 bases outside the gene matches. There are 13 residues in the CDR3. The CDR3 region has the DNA TGTGCCAGCAGCGGGGGACAGGTCTACGAGCAGTACTTC. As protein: CASSGGQVYEQYF.

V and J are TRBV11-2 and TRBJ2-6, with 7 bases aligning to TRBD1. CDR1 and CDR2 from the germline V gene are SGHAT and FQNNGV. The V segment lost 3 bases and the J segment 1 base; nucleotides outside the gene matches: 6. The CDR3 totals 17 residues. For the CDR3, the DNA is TGTGCCAGCAGCTTTTCCCTGACAGGGTCTGGGGCCAACGTCCTGACTTTC. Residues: CASSFSLTGSGANVLTF.

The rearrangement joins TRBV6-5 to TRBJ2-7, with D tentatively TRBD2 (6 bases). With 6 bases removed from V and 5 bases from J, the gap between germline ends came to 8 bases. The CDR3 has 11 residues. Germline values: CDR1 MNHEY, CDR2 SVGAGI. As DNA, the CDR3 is TGTGCCAGCAGGCGGGGAGACGAGCAGTACTTC. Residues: CASRRGDEQYF.

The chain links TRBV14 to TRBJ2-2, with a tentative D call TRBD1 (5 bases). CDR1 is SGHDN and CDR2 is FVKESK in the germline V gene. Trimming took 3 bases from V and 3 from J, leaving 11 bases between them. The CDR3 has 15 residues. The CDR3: CASSQAGWYTGELFF. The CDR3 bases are TGTGCCAGCAGCCAGGCAGGGTGGTACACCGGGGAGCTGTTTTTT.

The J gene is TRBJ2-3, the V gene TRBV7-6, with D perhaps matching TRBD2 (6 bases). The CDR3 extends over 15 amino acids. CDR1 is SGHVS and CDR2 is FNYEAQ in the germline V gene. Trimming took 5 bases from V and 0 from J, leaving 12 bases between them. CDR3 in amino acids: CASSLGGPSTDTQYF. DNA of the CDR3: TGTGCCAGCAGCCTCGGAGGGCCTAGCACAGATACGCAGTATTTT.

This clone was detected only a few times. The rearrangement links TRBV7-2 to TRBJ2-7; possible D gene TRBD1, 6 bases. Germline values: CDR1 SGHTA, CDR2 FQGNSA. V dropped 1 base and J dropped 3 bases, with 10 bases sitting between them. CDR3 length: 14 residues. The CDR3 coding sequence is TGTGCCAGCAGCTTAGATTGGGACAACTACGAGCAGTACTTC. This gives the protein CASSLDWDNYEQYF.

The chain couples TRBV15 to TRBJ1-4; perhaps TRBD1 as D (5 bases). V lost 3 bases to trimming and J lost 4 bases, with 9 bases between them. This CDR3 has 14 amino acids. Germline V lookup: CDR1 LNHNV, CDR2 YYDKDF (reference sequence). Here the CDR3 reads CATSRTDINEKLFF. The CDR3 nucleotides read TGTGCCACCAGCAGGACAGATATTAATGAAAAACTGTTTTTT.

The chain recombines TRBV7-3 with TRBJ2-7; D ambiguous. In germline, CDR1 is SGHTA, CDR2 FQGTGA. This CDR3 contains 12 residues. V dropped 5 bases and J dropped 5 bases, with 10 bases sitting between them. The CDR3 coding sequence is TGTGCCAGCAGCCTTCTGGCGGACGAGCAGTACTTC. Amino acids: CASSLLADEQYF. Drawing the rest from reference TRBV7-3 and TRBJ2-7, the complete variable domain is GAGVSQTPSNKVTEKGKYVELRCDPISGHTALYWYRQSLGQGPEFLIYFQGTGAADDSGLPNDRFFAVRPEGSVSTLKIQRTERGDSAVYLCASSLLADEQYFGPGTRLTVT.

CDR3 residues: CASSTGTDEKLFF. CDR3 DNA: TGTGCCAGCAGTACCGGGACAGATGAAAAACTGTTTTTT. The rearrangement joins TRBV6-5 to TRBJ1-4; 7 bases align to TRBD1. CDR3 length equals 13 residues. Germline-derived CDR1 and CDR2 are MNHEY and SVGAGI. V dropped 5 bases and J dropped 6; count of bases not matched to a gene: 3.

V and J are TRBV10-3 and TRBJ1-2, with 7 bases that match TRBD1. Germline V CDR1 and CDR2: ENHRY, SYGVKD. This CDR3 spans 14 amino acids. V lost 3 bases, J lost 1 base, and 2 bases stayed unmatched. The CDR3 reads CAISENRGNYGYTF. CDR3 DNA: TGTGCCATCAGTGAAAACAGGGGTAACTATGGCTACACCTTC.

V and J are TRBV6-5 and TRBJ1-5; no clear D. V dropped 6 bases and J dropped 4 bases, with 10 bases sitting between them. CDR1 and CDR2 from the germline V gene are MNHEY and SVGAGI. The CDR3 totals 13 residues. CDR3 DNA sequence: TGTGCCAGCAGCCCGCGGAGGAATCAGCCCCAGCATTTT. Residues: CASSPRRNQPQHF.

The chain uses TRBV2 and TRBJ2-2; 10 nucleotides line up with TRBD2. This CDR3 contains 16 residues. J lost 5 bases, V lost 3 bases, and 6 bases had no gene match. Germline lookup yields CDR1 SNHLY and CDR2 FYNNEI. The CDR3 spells CASSDLRTSGTGELFF. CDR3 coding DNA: TGTGCCAGCAGTGATTTGAGGACTAGCGGTACCGGGGAGCTGTTTTTT. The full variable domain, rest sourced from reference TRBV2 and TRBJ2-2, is EPEVTQTPSHQVTQMGQEVILRCVPISNHLYFYWYRQILGQKVEFLVSFYNNEISEKSEIFDDQFSVERPDGSNFTLKIRSTKLEDSAMYFCASSDLRTSGTGELFFGEGSRLTVL.